Described below is a single TCR beta chain sequence and its context. The data are from a study of blood T cell repertoires in COVID-19. Study details: Samples of COVID-19 (acute and convalescent) were obtained from the United States, Italy and Spain. PBMCs, B-cell-depleted T cells, or T cells were the source of the cDNA or gDNA that made up the material.

Under the authors' procedure: Quantification of nucleated cells was approximated via reference gene primer amplification. Produced via immunoSEQ multiplex PCR; TCRdb's table is partial and in-frame only. For V, J and clone size, that table is used; D and trimming come from the DNA. This table has 200,000 or so clones, around 84% appearing once. Trimming pared 4 bases from V and 9 bases from J, leaving 7 bases between. The CDR3 has 11 residues. The sample taken for sequencing was peripheral blood. This receptor was obtained from a man younger than 40 with active or convalescent COVID-19. This chain links TRBV12-3 or TRBV12-4 with TRBJ1-5, with D unclear. The CDR3, as DNA: TGTGCCAGCAGTTCGGGAGGGCCCCAGCATTTT. It is translated as CASSSGGPQHF.